This T cell receptor beta chain appears in the sequencing data of a study of T cell responses to AZD1222 COVID-19 vaccine. TCRdb keeps only in-frame clones here, not all; method: immunoSEQ multiplex PCR. The table shows 150,000 to 200,000 clones, with around 92% occurring only once. V lost 5 bases, J lost 6 bases, and 4 bases stayed unmatched. The CDR3 is 13 residues long. Germline assignment: CDR1 SEHNR and CDR2 FQNEAQ (reference sequence). The source was peripheral blood, collected on day 0 of AZD1222 vaccination. This chain joins TRBV7-9 and TRBJ2-1, with 7 bases aligning to TRBD2. The source is an adult in good health. In nucleotides, the CDR3 is TGTGCCAGCAGCGGTGCGGGGGTCAATGAGCAGTTCTTC. This encodes CASSGAGVNEQFF.